A selection of T cell receptor beta chains follows, all from one sample in a study of identical twins. TCRdb re-called the 5' RACE reads with MiXCR, one entry per CDR3 protein. The data contain a few hundred thousand distinct CDR3 sequences, around 9.7% of them singletons. Sequencing was performed on naive T cells sorted from blood. All receptors come from a woman aged 50 to 65 in good health. Each CDR3 is given with its conserved first and last residue. Fields, in order: D gene, clone size, V gene, J gene, CDR3 DNA, CDR3 protein. D genes are given only for firm matches. Clone sizes are given selectively: once, few, many, or a class where the clone is expanded.

.	few	TRBV30	TRBJ2-1	TGTGCCTGGAGTCGTGGGATATCTAGTGAGCAGTTCTTC	CAWSRGISSEQFF
.	many	TRBV5-1	TRBJ1-2	TGCGCCAGCAGCTTGGTTGGGTTCTACGGCTACACCTTC	CASSLVGFYGYTF
.	many	TRBV20-1	TRBJ2-5	TGCAGTGCTAGTAGGATCCTCCAAGAGACCCAGTACTTC	CSASRILQETQYF
TRBD1	.	TRBV7-7	TRBJ2-5	TGTGCCAGCAGCTCCGGGACAGGGAGTCAAGAGACCCAGTACTTC	CASSSGTGSQETQYF
.	few	TRBV7-2	TRBJ2-5	TGTGCCAGCAGCTTACGACGGCAGCACTTAGAGACCCAGTACTTC	CASSLRRQHLETQYF
.	.	TRBV24-1	TRBJ2-1	TGTGCCACCAGTGATTTGCAGACGGACCCCGGCAATGAGCAGTTCTTC	CATSDLQTDPGNEQFF
.	few	TRBV20-1	TRBJ2-1	TGCAGTGCTCTCCGGGACTCTTACAATGAGCAGTTCTTC	CSALRDSYNEQFF
.	many	TRBV29-1	TRBJ2-1	TGCAGCTTGTCGCCCTTCGAAAGGAATGAGCAGTTCTTC	CSLSPFERNEQFF
.	few	TRBV7-9	TRBJ2-3	TGTGCCAGCAATGGGGCACGCACAGATACGCAGTATTTT	CASNGARTDTQYF
.	many	TRBV29-1	TRBJ2-1	TGCAGCGTTGAAGGCCGTGCGACAGACTACAATGAGCAGTTCTTC	CSVEGRATDYNEQFF
TRBD2	few	TRBV20-1	TRBJ2-2	TGCAGTGCTAGACCAGGCGGGAGAAAAACCGGGGAGCTGTTTTTT	CSARPGGRKTGELFF
.	.	TRBV7-8	TRBJ2-2	TGTGCCAGCAGCCCCGAGGACCCGAACACCGGGGAGCTGTTTTTT	CASSPEDPNTGELFF
.	.	TRBV19	TRBJ2-5	TGTGCCAGTAGTCCCTCCCCCGGAGGGCCAGGGGAGGAGACCCAGTACTTC	CASSPSPGGPGEETQYF
.	few	TRBV29-1	TRBJ2-1	TGCAGCGTTGTTGCCCGGAGCTCCTACAATGAGCAGTTCTTC	CSVVARSSYNEQFF
.	.	TRBV29-1	TRBJ2-7	TGCAGCGCCATGGACGGAATCGACTACGAGCAGTACTTC	CSAMDGIDYEQYF
.	.	TRBV14	TRBJ2-1	TGTGCCAGCAGCCCCAAGAGTTTCAGGGGTCACAATGAGCAGTTCTTC	CASSPKSFRGHNEQFF
TRBD2	.	TRBV20-1	TRBJ2-3	TGCAGTGCTAGAGGTCTAGCGGATAATACGCAGTATTTT	CSARGLADNTQYF
.	.	TRBV4-1	TRBJ2-2	TGCGCCAGCAGCCAGAGGAGGGGTGGGGCCGGGGAGCTGTTTTTT	CASSQRRGGAGELFF
.	few	TRBV12-3/TRBV12-4	TRBJ1-2	TGTGCCAGCAGTTTAGACAGGGCGGATGGCTACACCTTC	CASSLDRADGYTF
.	.	TRBV5-1	TRBJ2-5	TGCGCCAGCAGCTTAATGCAGGGCGGAAGGGAGACCCAGTACTTC	CASSLMQGGRETQYF
.	.	TRBV5-1	TRBJ2-1	TGCGCCAGCAGCTTGGCGGCGGGCCTTATAAATGAGCAGTTCTTC	CASSLAAGLINEQFF
.	many	TRBV24-1	TRBJ1-5	TGTGCCACCAGTAGCCGGGGCCAGCCCCAGCATTTT	CATSSRGQPQHF
TRBD2	few	TRBV3-1	TRBJ2-7	TGTGCCAGCAGCCAAACTAGCGGGAGGGCCCGCGAGCAGTACTTC	CASSQTSGRAREQYF
TRBD1	few	TRBV5-5	TRBJ1-1	TGTGCCAGCAGCTTGGATTGGACAGGGAAAGCTTTCTTT	CASSLDWTGKAFF
.	few	TRBV24-1	TRBJ2-6	TGTGCCACCAGTGAACCCCCCAGAGGGCCAGGATATAGGGCCAACGTCCTGACTTTC	CATSEPPRGPGYRANVLTF
TRBD1	.	TRBV11-2	TRBJ2-5	TGTGCCCGCAGCCCTAGTGAGGGGGCCTCCTGGGAGACCCAGTACTTC	CARSPSEGASWETQYF
.	.	TRBV7-3	TRBJ1-1	TGTGCCAGCAGCCAGACTATGAACACTGAAGCTTTCTTT	CASSQTMNTEAFF
.	.	TRBV2	TRBJ2-5	TGTGCCAGCAGTGAGTTTGAGACCCAGTACTTC	CASSEFETQYF
.	few	TRBV14	TRBJ2-6	TGTGCCAGCAGCCAAGATTTGGGGCCTGCGAGCGTCCTGACTTTC	CASSQDLGPASVLTF
TRBD1	many	TRBV10-3	TRBJ1-1	TGTGCCATCAGCAAGGACAGGAGGAACACTGAAGCTTTCTTT	CAISKDRRNTEAFF
.	few	TRBV6-1	TRBJ2-7	TGTGCCATTGGAGGGCCCCGGAAACTACTGGAGCAGTACTTC	CAIGGPRKLLEQYF
.	many	TRBV4-2	TRBJ1-2	TGTGCCAGCCGAAGCTACCCGGTTTCGAACTATGGCTACACCTTC	CASRSYPVSNYGYTF